This T cell receptor (beta chain) originates from a study of shared clonotypes between healthy human individuals. V lost 4 bases and J lost 2, with 18 bases in between. CDR1 is LNHNV, CDR2 YYDKDF, per germline (reference sequence). The CDR3 covers 16 residues. Study processing details: Junction-only sequences without quality scores were provided by ImmunoSEQ, so filtering was different. The protocol was immunoSEQ multiplex PCR, while the TCRdb copy is restricted to in-frame clones and leaves out a portion. V, J and clone size were drawn from that table, and D and trimming were deduced from the DNA. The repertoire holds millions of clones, with over 85% as singletons.

The chain employs TRBV15 and TRBJ2-7, with a possible D match to TRBD1 (5 bases). What was sequenced was naive CD4+ T cells sorted from blood. Subset here: CD45RA+ positively selected. This clonotype originated in a man aged 18 to 30 in good health. The CDR3 region is CATSTLGVGSPYEQYF. In DNA form, the CDR3 reads TGTGCCACCAGCACCTTAGGGGTCGGATCCCCCTACGAGCAGTACTTC. The whole variable domain, filled in from reference TRBV15 and TRBJ2-7, reads DAMVIQNPRYQVTQFGKPVTLSCSQTLNHNVMYWYQQKSSQAPKLLFHYYDKDFNNEADTPDNFQSRRPNTSFCFLDIRSPGLGDTAMYLCATSTLGVGSPYEQYFGPGTRLTVT.